The sequence of this T cell receptor beta chain was determined in a study of T-cell reconstitution after alpha-beta-depleted transplantation in children (dated by TCRdb to the mid-2010s). A note on the overall study: Using TCR repertoire profiling, the study quantitatively followed how T-cell immune reconstitution unfolded in children after TCRalphabeta/CD19-depleted allogeneic hematopoietic cell transplantation.

Libraries were made using PCR. TCRdb names Illumina HiSeq 2500 as the instrument used. TCR libraries were prepared with molecular barcoding, using unique molecular identifiers to normalize TCRbeta repertoire quantification. TCRdb trimmed the raw reads at Q25, called clones with MiXCR and kept productive beta chains. Each record represents a unique CDR3 protein, reported with the most common genes and DNA among its rows. The sample table contains approximately 300,000 distinct CDR3 sequences; only one count was recorded for about 9.5% of them. Of the sample, less than 9% is held by the ten largest clones. The CDR3 runs 11 amino acids, cysteine and phenylalanine included. The DNA shown is the 33-base CDR3, in frame from base 1. From a lookup of the germline V gene (reference sequence), CDR1 and CDR2 are DFQATT and SNEGSKA. V and J lose 4 bases and 8 bases, and a span of 10 bases separates them. On the study overall, not on this receptor specifically: The high TCRbeta diversity at day 60 in some patients was ascribed to recipient T cells and intrathymic progenitors that had survived conditioning. Over the following months the frequencies of hyperexpanded clones went down, and after one year T-cell counts and TCRbeta diversity were mostly credited to newly produced T cells. The apparently early recovery of alphabetaT-cell counts about two months after transplant reportedly depended on only several hundred rapidly expanded clones that came from non-depleted graft cells.

Details on this clonotype: Its target antigen remains unknown. No much larger clone exists at a distance of one base, and base qualities are not known.

The sample's treatment or condition label, decoded: allogeneic hematopoietic cell transplantation with graft depleted of TCRalphabeta T cells and CD19 B cells. TCRalphabeta/CD19-depleted allogeneic hematopoietic cell grafts were given to the transplant recipients, all of whom were children. The chain links TRBV20-1 with TRBJ2-3; the D gene is perhaps TRBD1, on 6 matching bases. This receptor was obtained from a boy under three years old with acute myeloid leukemia, due to receive a stem cell transplant. Sequencing was performed on PBMCs, taken before TCRalphabeta/CD19-depleted stem cell transplant. The encoded CDR3 is CSATGQSTQYF. In nucleotides, the sequence is TGCAGTGCTACTGGACAGTCTACGCAGTATTTT.